The next 15 T cell receptor beta chains were all read from a single sample in a study of CD8+CD57+ T cells in acquired aplastic anemia. Genomic DNA was employed as the template in profiling TCR beta VDJ and CDR3. TCRdb redid the calling of the reads with MiXCR, one entry per CDR3 protein. The sample gives around 220,000 distinct CDR3 sequences, about half of which show up once; 20% is in the top ten. Those patients picked for sequencing had displayed CD8+CD57+ cell expansion on flow cytometry. Sequenced: sorted CD4+, CD8+, or CD8+CD57+ T cells (not recorded which) from PBMCs. Receptors were obtained from a human donor with aplastic anemia.

This clonotype was counted only a few times. The chain joins TRBV5-1 to TRBJ2-1; D might be TRBD1 (6 bases). The V end was cut by 5 bases, the J end by 0 bases, with 9 bases between. Germline V CDR1 and CDR2: SGHRS, YFSETQ. This CDR3 spans 14 amino acids. CDR3 bases: TGCGCCAGCAGGGGGGCGAGCTCCTACAATGAGCAGTTCTTC. This gives the protein CASRGASSYNEQFF.

Many counts were recorded for this clonotype. The CDR3 DNA follows: TGCAGTGCTAGAGATTATTCACAGAACTATGGCTACACCTTC. It specifies CSARDYSQNYGYTF. The chain has TRBV20-1 and TRBJ1-2; D remains unclear. V was clipped by 0 bases and J by 2 bases, with 10 bases between them. This CDR3 has 14 residues. Germline V gene sequence: CDR1 DFQATT, CDR2 SNEGSKA (reference sequence).

This clonotype was recorded many times. The V call is TRBV9, the J call TRBJ1-4, with 9 nucleotides matching TRBD1. Trimming at V came to 5 bases and at J to 6 bases, leaving 5 bases not matched to a gene. Per the germline V gene, CDR1 is SGDLS and CDR2 is YYNGEE. This CDR3 spans 14 amino acids. CDR3 nucleotide sequence: TGTGCCAGCAGTCCCAGGACAGGGGATGAAAAACTGTTTTTT. Amino acid sequence: CASSPRTGDEKLFF.

This clonotype has at least ten counts. The chain links TRBV6-5 to TRBJ1-6; D is unclear. Trimming removed 3 bases from V and 4 bases from J, with 4 bases in between. CDR1 is MNHEY and CDR2 is SVGAGI in the germline V gene. The CDR3 is 13 residues long. CDR3 in DNA: TGTGCCAGCAGTTATCAGTATAATTCACCCCTCCACTTT. It specifies CASSYQYNSPLHF.

This clonotype was counted ten times or more. The chain joins TRBV19 to TRBJ2-7; 7 bases line up with TRBD1. CDR3 length equals 14 residues. Trimming at V came to 5 bases and at J to 3 bases, leaving 7 bases not matched to a gene. Germline V gene lookup returns CDR1 LNHDA and CDR2 SQIVND (reference sequence). Here the CDR3 reads CASSSQGEGYEQYF. The CDR3 DNA reads as TGTGCCAGTAGTTCCCAGGGGGAAGGCTACGAGCAGTACTTC.

This chain joins TRBV7-9 and TRBJ2-3; TRBD2 might be the D (6 bases). The CDR3 extends over 14 amino acids. V was cut by 6 bases and J by 8 bases, with 18 bases left in between. Germline assignment: CDR1 SEHNR and CDR2 FQNEAQ (reference sequence). CDR3 bases: TGTGCCAGCAGTGGGGTAGCGGTAGTAAGTACGCAGTATTTT. This translates into CASSGVAVVSTQYF.

This chain uses TRBV5-6 with TRBJ2-7; D uncertain. Trimming shortened V by 1 base and J by 6 bases, and 14 bases separated the two germline ends. The germline V gene encodes CDR1 SGHDT and CDR2 YYEEEE. The CDR3 extends over 14 amino acids. The CDR3 coding sequence is TGTGCCAGCAGCTTGTTAGTGGGGTTGGGCGAGCAGTACTTC. This sequence encodes CASSLLVGLGEQYF.

V is TRBV10-3 and J is TRBJ2-7; 11 positions match TRBD1. CDR3 length: 18 residues. Trimming cost V 0 bases and J 7 bases; bases outside gene matches: 14. Germline V gene sequence: CDR1 ENHRY, CDR2 SYGVKD. The CDR3 loop reads CAISESGITGQGGEEQYF. The CDR3 region has the DNA TGTGCCATCAGTGAGTCGGGTATTACGGGACAGGGGGGGGAAGAGCAGTACTTC.

This clonotype was seen at least ten times. The V and J genes are TRBV13 and TRBJ2-5, with TRBD2 matching over 14 bases. Germline V gene data show CDR1 as PRHDT and CDR2 as FYEKMQ (reference sequence). V shed 5 bases and J 1 base; nucleotides not matched to a gene: 3. This CDR3 comprises 16 residues. The CDR3 DNA follows: TGTGCCAGCAGCCTCGGGACTAGCGGGGGCCAAGAGACCCAGTACTTC. It is translated as CASSLGTSGGQETQYF.

The chain combines TRBV2 with TRBJ1-5, with 9 bases lining up with TRBD1. The length of the CDR3 is 14 residues. Trimming at V came to 7 bases and at J to 5 bases, leaving 6 bases not matched to a gene. Germline V gives CDR1 SNHLY, CDR2 FYNNEI. The CDR3 spells CASTRGQGYQPQHF. The DNA of the CDR3 is TGTGCCAGCACCCGAGGACAGGGGTATCAGCCCCAGCATTTT.

In its sample, this clonotype was seen many times. The CDR3, as DNA: TGTGCCAGCAGCGTAGATTTTGATACGCAGTATTTT. Protein sequence: CASSVDFDTQYF. V usage is TRBV9 and J usage is TRBJ2-3; the D is unclear. The CDR3 loop spans 12 amino acids. Deletions cut 0 bases from V and 6 bases from J, with 5 bases between. Per germline, CDR1 SGDLS and CDR2 YYNGEE.

This clonotype was picked up a small number of times. The CDR3 sequence is CASSQLPGNNEKLFF. CDR3 coding DNA: TGTGCCAGCAGCCAGTTACCAGGGAATAATGAAAAACTGTTTTTT. The chain carries TRBV3-1 and TRBJ1-4, with D possibly TRBD1 on 5 matching bases. The V gene lost 3 bases and the J gene lost 4 bases, with 12 bases spanning the gap. Germline assignment: CDR1 LGHDT and CDR2 YNNKEL (reference sequence). The CDR3 has 15 residues.

This clonotype was counted a single time. V and J are TRBV5-1 and TRBJ2-1, with 7 bases lining up with TRBD2. Germline V gives CDR1 SGHRS, CDR2 YFSETQ. With 3 bases clipped from V and 8 bases from J, the junction kept 8 bases outside the gene matches. The CDR3 runs to 14 residues. CDR3 in amino acids: CASSSGLGGYEQFF. The DNA of the CDR3 is TGCGCCAGCAGCTCTGGACTAGGCGGATATGAGCAGTTCTTC.

This clonotype was counted between two and nine times. At one boundary the junction diverges from the germline segment, which might be a read error. J is TRBJ1-1 and V is TRBV28; tentatively, D is TRBD1 (5 bases). The CDR3 sequence is 15 residues long. Germline values: CDR1 MDHEN, CDR2 SYDVKM. CDR3 nucleotides: TGTGCCAGCAGTTTAGGGGGACGCCAGAACACTGAAGCTTCCTTT. It is translated as CASSLGGRQNTEASF.

This clonotype occurred many times. The chain links TRBV7-6 to TRBJ1-4; no definite D call. V was cut by 3 bases and J by 5 bases, with 7 bases left in between. Germline V gives CDR1 SGHVS, CDR2 FNYEAQ. The CDR3 is 13 amino acids. For the CDR3, the DNA is TGTGCCAGCAGCTTGGCCGTGAATGAAAAACTGTTTTTT. As protein: CASSLAVNEKLFF.